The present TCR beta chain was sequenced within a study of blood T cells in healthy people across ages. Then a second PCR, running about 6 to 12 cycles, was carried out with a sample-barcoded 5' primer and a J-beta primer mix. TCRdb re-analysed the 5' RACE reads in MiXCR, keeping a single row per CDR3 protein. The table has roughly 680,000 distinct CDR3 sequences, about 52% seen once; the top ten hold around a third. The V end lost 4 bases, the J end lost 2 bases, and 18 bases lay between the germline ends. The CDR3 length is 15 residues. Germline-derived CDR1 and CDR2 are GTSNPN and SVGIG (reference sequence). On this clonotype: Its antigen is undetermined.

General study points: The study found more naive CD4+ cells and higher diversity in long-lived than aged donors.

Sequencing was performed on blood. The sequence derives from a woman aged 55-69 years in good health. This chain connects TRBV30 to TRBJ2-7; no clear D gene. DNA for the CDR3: TGTGCCTGGATGCTCGTGGGGTCGGTCACCTACGAGCAGTACTTC. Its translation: CAWMLVGSVTYEQYF.